These 32 T cell receptor beta chains share one sample of origin, sequenced in a study of PD-1 blockade in classical Hodgkin lymphoma. The repertoire was sequenced with immunoSEQ multiplex PCR; TCRdb's copy has only in-frame clones and lacks some. In the table there are fewer than 40,000 clones, about 88% of which are singletons. Sample time point: cycle 4 day 1 (C4D1), after less than 7 weeks of nivolumab. Each patient's relapse followed autologous stem cell transplantation, and brentuximab vedotin exposure varied. Thawed PBMCs were the source of CD4+ T cells, purified by magnetic negative selection. Sample: CD4+ T cells from blood, taken before the fourth cycle of nivolumab. Receptor source: a human donor with classical Hodgkin lymphoma.

V is TRBV5-1 and J is TRBJ1-4; unclear D gene. Deletions cut 8 bases from V and 8 bases from J, with 19 bases between. The CDR3 runs 14 residues. Germline V CDR1 and CDR2: SGHRS, YFSETQ. The CDR3 spells CASRPRAEDEKLFF. Here the CDR3 DNA reads TGCGCCAGTCGCCCCCGGGCGGAGGACGAAAAACTGTTTTTT.

The chain employs TRBV7-2 and TRBJ2-6, with a possible D match to TRBD2 (5 bases). The CDR3 totals 15 residues. The germline V gene encodes CDR1 SGHTA and CDR2 FQGNSA. The V gene lost 3 bases and the J gene lost 2 bases, with 8 bases spanning the gap. The CDR3: CASSLNGAGANVLTF. The CDR3, as DNA: TGTGCCAGCAGCTTGAACGGGGCTGGGGCCAACGTCCTGACTTTC.

This clone was seen a handful of times. This rearrangement joins TRBV6-5 to TRBJ1-2; 8 nucleotides match TRBD1. Trimming cost V 6 bases and J 4 bases; bases outside gene matches: 1. Germline CDR1 and CDR2: MNHEY and SVGAGI. The CDR3 spans 12 residues. As DNA, the CDR3 is TGTGCCAGCAGGACAGGGGTCTATGGCTACACCTTC. Amino acids: CASRTGVYGYTF.

CDR3 bases: TGCGCCAGCAGCTTCCCCCCTAGCCAGAGGAAGACAGATACGCAGTATTTT. Translating gives CASSFPPSQRKTDTQYF. The chain combines TRBV5-1 with TRBJ2-3, with D possibly TRBD2 on 5 matching bases. The CDR3 is 17 residues long. Germline V gives CDR1 SGHRS, CDR2 YFSETQ. V lost 2 bases and J lost 3, with 19 bases in between.

This clone turned up a few times. This chain uses TRBV5-1 with TRBJ2-7, with TRBD1 matching 10 bases. Germline V gene lookup returns CDR1 SGHRS and CDR2 YFSETQ. This CDR3 is built from 15 residues. Germline trimming cut 1 base from V and 2 bases from J; bases unmatched to any gene: 3. This CDR3 is CASSLTGTGAYEQYF. The CDR3 DNA reads as TGCGCCAGCAGCTTGACCGGGACAGGGGCCTACGAGCAGTACTTC.

The chain is built from TRBV10-3 and TRBJ2-1; a possible D gene is TRBD1 (5 bases). Germline CDR1 reads ENHRY; CDR2 reads SYGVKD. Trimming cost V 3 bases and J 6 bases, with 18 bases left between them. The CDR3 contains 16 residues. The CDR3 reads CAISDVGLRALNEQFF. Here the CDR3 DNA reads TGTGCCATCAGTGATGTGGGGCTCAGGGCCCTCAATGAGCAGTTCTTC.

The chain recombines TRBV18 with TRBJ2-1, with 9 positions matching TRBD2. Per germline, CDR1 KGHSH and CDR2 LQKENI. Germline trimming cut 3 bases from V and 8 bases from J; bases unmatched to any gene: 5. The CDR3 spans 14 residues. DNA of the CDR3: TGTGCCAGCTCACCGGGACTAGCAACGGATGAGCAGTTCTTC. Its protein product is CASSPGLATDEQFF.

The V gene is TRBV9, the J gene TRBJ2-5, with 7 nucleotides matching TRBD2. The germline gives CDR1 SGDLS, CDR2 YYNGEE. This CDR3 is 17 amino acids long. J was trimmed by 4 bases and V by 2 bases; bases with no gene match: 14. The CDR3 here is CASSVNGHLWEGETQYF. In DNA form, the CDR3 reads TGTGCCAGCAGCGTCAACGGGCACTTGTGGGAGGGAGAGACCCAGTACTTC.

V usage is TRBV30 and J usage is TRBJ2-6; possibly TRBD2 for D (5 bases). Germline V gene lookup returns CDR1 GTSNPN and CDR2 SVGIG (reference sequence). CDR3 length: 13 residues. V lost 3 bases and J 2 bases, leaving 5 bases between the germline ends. CDR3: CAWSGTGANVLTF. DNA for the CDR3: TGTGCCTGGAGCGGGACTGGGGCCAACGTCCTGACTTTC. The whole variable domain, remainder taken from reference TRBV30 and TRBJ2-6, is SQTIHQWPATLVQPVGSPLSLECTVEGTSNPNLYWYRQAAGRGLQLLFYSVGIGQISSEVPQNLSASRPQDRQFILSSKKLLLSDSGFYLCAWSGTGANVLTFGAGSRLTVL.

This chain uses TRBV9 with TRBJ2-1, with D perhaps TRBD1 (5 bases). With 0 bases removed from V and 5 bases from J, the gap between germline ends came to 12 bases. The CDR3 runs to 15 residues. Germline V lookup: CDR1 SGDLS, CDR2 YYNGEE. The CDR3 sequence is CASSVDPGPNNEQFF. The CDR3 DNA reads as TGTGCCAGCAGCGTAGATCCAGGGCCGAACAATGAGCAGTTCTTC.

This clone was detected once. V gene TRBV10-3 combines with J gene TRBJ1-6; D possibly corresponds to TRBD1 (6 bases). The germline CDR1 and CDR2 sequences are ENHRY and SYGVKD. The CDR3 contains 16 residues. V lost 6 bases to trimming and J lost 5 bases, with 17 bases between them. CDR3 DNA: TGTGCCATCAGCCTCCGGGGGGGGCTTAATAATTCACCCCTCCACTTT. Encoded protein: CAISLRGGLNNSPLHF.

The V and J genes are TRBV7-2 and TRBJ1-3, with no clear D. This CDR3 spans 15 amino acids. Germline lookup yields CDR1 SGHTA and CDR2 FQGNSA. Trimming took 8 bases from V and 0 from J, leaving 14 bases between them. CDR3 sequence reads: CASAHDGSSGNTIYF. Written as DNA, the CDR3 is TGTGCCAGCGCACACGACGGTAGCTCTGGAAACACCATATATTTT.

This clone was observed a few times. This rearrangement joins TRBV28 to TRBJ1-2; D is unclear. The V gene's germline CDR1 is MDHEN and CDR2 SYDVKM. The V end lost 4 bases, the J end lost 4 bases, and 10 bases lay between the germline ends. This CDR3 spans 13 amino acids. This CDR3 reads CASSYAAGYGYTF. DNA for the CDR3: TGTGCCAGCAGTTACGCGGCGGGCTATGGCTACACCTTC.

V usage is TRBV7-2 and J usage is TRBJ1-1; a possible D gene is TRBD1 (5 bases). V was trimmed by 1 base and J by 1 base, leaving 16 bases between them. Germline V gene lookup returns CDR1 SGHTA and CDR2 FQGNSA. The CDR3 is made up of 17 amino acids. The CDR3 region is CASSLVVGGGANTEAFF. CDR3 nucleotides: TGTGCCAGCAGCTTAGTGGTCGGTGGGGGTGCGAACACTGAAGCTTTCTTT.

This chain connects TRBV7-9 to TRBJ2-1; unclear D gene. V lost 3 bases and J lost 2, with 8 bases in between. The length of the CDR3 is 14 residues. Germline-derived CDR1 and CDR2 are SEHNR and FQNEAQ (reference sequence). As DNA, the CDR3 is TGTGCCAGCAGCTTTTCTACCCCCTACAATGAGCAGTTCTTC. Protein: CASSFSTPYNEQFF.

This clone was recorded once. The same CDR3 also results from other DNA sequences found in this sample. This rearrangement joins TRBV11-2 to TRBJ1-2; 7 positions match TRBD1. The CDR3 contains 12 residues. The J segment lost 7 bases and the V segment lost 5 bases, leaving 4 bases of the junction unmatched. Looked up from germline, CDR1 is SGHAT and CDR2 is FQNNGV. The CDR3 loop reads CASSLNRGGYTF. CDR3 sequence (DNA): TGTGCCAGCAGCCTTAACAGGGGTGGCTACACCTTC.

This chain joins TRBV11-2 and TRBJ2-2, with a possible D match to TRBD1 (6 bases). Germline V gives CDR1 SGHAT, CDR2 FQNNGV. The V end lost 5 bases, the J end lost 7 bases, and 17 bases lay between the germline ends. This CDR3 is built from 15 residues. CDR3 amino acids: CASSTIQGKSGELFF. CDR3 DNA sequence: TGTGCCAGCAGCACAATTCAGGGGAAGAGCGGGGAGCTGTTTTTT.

A single count supports this clone. V is TRBV10-3 and J is TRBJ1-1, with 7 bases lining up with TRBD1. The germline CDR1 and CDR2 sequences are ENHRY and SYGVKD. V shed 9 bases and J 5 bases; nucleotides not matched to a gene: 12. The CDR3 runs to 14 residues. The CDR3 nucleotides read TGTGCCATAGCCCGACAGGGAGCGGATACTGAAGCTTTCTTT. This sequence encodes CAIARQGADTEAFF.

The chain is built from TRBV7-3 and TRBJ1-2; 10 bases line up with TRBD1. V dropped 3 bases and J dropped 8; count of bases not matched to a gene: 9. The CDR3 covers 15 residues. CDR1 and CDR2 from the germline V gene are SGHTA and FQGTGA. This chain's CDR3 is CASSFAPGTGDGYTF. In nucleotides, the CDR3 is TGTGCCAGCAGCTTTGCCCCTGGGACAGGGGACGGCTACACCTTC.

The V and J genes are TRBV10-3 and TRBJ1-1; D is unresolved. The CDR3 is made up of 11 amino acids. CDR1 ENHRY and CDR2 SYGVKD come from the germline V gene. V dropped 6 bases and J dropped 1 base, with 3 bases sitting between them. In DNA, the CDR3 is TGTGCCATCAGAGGGAACACTGAAGCTTTCTTT. Encoded protein: CAIRGNTEAFF.

The chain recombines TRBV6-5 with TRBJ1-6; TRBD1 agrees at 7 bases. This CDR3 spans 15 amino acids. Trimming cost V 4 bases and J 9 bases; bases outside gene matches: 9. The germline V gene encodes CDR1 MNHEY and CDR2 SVGAGI. CDR3 sequence: CASSSYDRATSPLHF. For the CDR3, the DNA is TGTGCCAGCAGTTCCTACGACAGGGCTACTTCACCCCTCCACTTT.

This chain joins TRBV6-5 and TRBJ1-6; D not resolved. The germline V gene has CDR1 MNHEY and CDR2 SVGAGI. The CDR3 length is 13 residues. The V end was cut by 6 bases, the J end by 2 bases, with 5 bases between. The CDR3 nucleotides read TGTGCCAGCAGCCCCCCCTATAATTCACCCCTCCACTTT. Translated: CASSPPYNSPLHF.

This chain connects TRBV6-4 to TRBJ1-2; a weak D match, TRBD1 (6 bases). V dropped 4 bases and J dropped 2 bases, with 11 bases sitting between them. Germline lookup yields CDR1 MRHNA and CDR2 SNTAGT. This CDR3 has 14 amino acids. The chain's CDR3 is CASSVSGANYGYTF. In nucleotides, the CDR3 is TGTGCCAGCAGTGTCTCGGGGGCAAACTATGGCTACACCTTC.

The rearrangement uses TRBV28 and TRBJ2-2; TRBD1 matches at 9 bases. After removal of 3 bases from V and 4 bases from J, the junction contained 9 bases not matched to a gene. This CDR3 comprises 17 residues. CDR1 is MDHEN, CDR2 SYDVKM, per germline. The CDR3 here is CASSFYKTGGGTGELFF. Written as DNA, the CDR3 is TGTGCCAGCAGTTTTTACAAGACAGGGGGTGGCACCGGGGAGCTGTTTTTT.

A single count supports this clone. V gene TRBV2 combines with J gene TRBJ2-1; weak D call: TRBD1 (6 bases). The CDR3 has 15 amino acids. The V and J ends lost 5 bases and 1 base respectively, with 12 bases between them. Germline CDR1 reads SNHLY; CDR2 reads FYNNEI. CDR3 sequence (DNA): TGTGCCAGCAGTACCGGGACATGGTCCTACAATGAGCAGTTCTTC. Encoded protein: CASSTGTWSYNEQFF.

This clone was seen more than once but under ten times. The V call is TRBV20-1, the J call TRBJ1-2; D remains ambiguous. The CDR3 covers 10 residues. CDR1 is DFQATT, CDR2 SNEGSKA, per germline (reference sequence). The V end was cut by 6 bases, the J end by 4 bases, with 6 bases between. The CDR3 sequence is CSAGLYGYTF. DNA of the CDR3: TGCAGTGCGGGTCTCTATGGCTACACCTTC.

This chain joins TRBV5-6 and TRBJ1-2; 11 bases fit TRBD1. Germline trimming cut 4 bases from V and 8 bases from J; bases unmatched to any gene: 10. The CDR3 loop spans 15 amino acids. Looked up from germline, CDR1 is SGHDT and CDR2 is YYEEEE. The CDR3, as DNA: TGTGCCAGCAGCCCGGACAGGGGGCGGCTTCGGGGCTACACCTTC. Translating it yields CASSPDRGRLRGYTF.

The gene calls are TRBV10-1 and TRBJ2-3; D not resolved. This CDR3 has 16 amino acids. Germline CDR1 is WNHNN and CDR2 is SYGVQD (reference sequence). The V gene lost 0 bases and the J gene lost 1 base, with 11 bases spanning the gap. The CDR3 loop reads CASSESRRHRTDTQYF. The CDR3 DNA is TGCGCCAGCAGTGAGTCGAGGCGCCACCGCACAGATACGCAGTATTTT.

This chain joins TRBV2 and TRBJ1-4; tentatively, D is TRBD1 (5 bases). There are 13 residues in the CDR3. Trimming removed 6 bases from V and 8 bases from J, with 13 bases in between. The germline gives CDR1 SNHLY, CDR2 FYNNEI. This chain's CDR3 is CASSARGREKLFF. CDR3 nucleotides: TGTGCCAGCAGCGCCCGGGGGAGAGAAAAACTGTTTTTT.

V gene TRBV11-3 combines with J gene TRBJ2-3; D gene ambiguous. Germline V gives CDR1 SGHNT, CDR2 YENEEA. The CDR3 is made up of 14 amino acids. Trimming removed 8 bases from V and 2 bases from J, with 14 bases in between. The CDR3 loop reads CASANGLSTDTQYF. CDR3 DNA: TGTGCCAGCGCAAACGGGCTTTCCACAGATACGCAGTATTTT.

This clone was recorded once. CDR3 coding DNA: TGTGCCAGCAGCTCCCAGACGGGGGCGGGTTACAATGAGCAGTTCTTC. It codes for CASSSQTGAGYNEQFF. J is TRBJ2-1 and V is TRBV11-3; tentatively, D is TRBD1 or TRBD2 (6 bases each). Germline-derived CDR1 and CDR2 are SGHNT and YENEEA. The CDR3 consists of 16 residues. Trimming shortened V by 4 bases and J by 4 bases, and 17 bases separated the two germline ends.

Here the CDR3 reads CASSVQVDEQFF. The CDR3 coding sequence is TGTGCCAGCAGTGTACAGGTCGATGAGCAGTTCTTC. The chain carries TRBV28 and TRBJ2-1; perhaps TRBD1 as D (5 bases). Trimming cost V 5 bases and J 8 bases, with 10 bases left between them. The CDR3 loop spans 12 amino acids. Germline values: CDR1 MDHEN, CDR2 SYDVKM.